The source of this T cell receptor beta chain is a study of Ad26.COV2.S vaccination and SARS-CoV-2 variants (dated by TCRdb to about 2021). Background on the whole study: Vaccine-arm donors were drawn from COV1001, a multicentre, randomized, double-blind, placebo-controlled phase I-IIa trial of Ad26.COV2.S in healthy adults. Ad26.COV2.S was administered intramuscularly at a dose of 5x10^10 or 1x10^11 viral particles, either as one shot or as two shots given 56 days apart. TCRbeta repertoire sequencing served as the tool for gauging how specific and how broad the SARS-CoV-2-reactive T cell receptors were following Ad26.COV2.S vaccination. The TCR-sequenced set comprised around 32 samples: around 20 Ad26.COV2.S vaccine recipients, 5 placebo recipients and 8 SARS-CoV-2 convalescent individuals. Participants in the trial were split at random into five groups of five each, receiving low-dose or high-dose Ad26.COV2.S once or twice, or else placebo on both occasions. Investigators remained blinded to trial group allocation during experiments and outcome assessment.

TCRbeta CDR3 regions were sequenced with the immunoSEQ Assay. After extraction, genomic DNA underwent amplification by bias-controlled multiplex PCR, followed by high-throughput sequencing. The study's processing was this. To quantify the absolute abundance of every unique TCRbeta CDR3 region, sequences were collapsed and filtered. Usable DNA was measured by amplifying reference genes present in all nucleated cells, and TCRbeta template counts were normalized to that usable DNA to estimate T cell fraction. Repertoire TCRs were annotated as SARS-CoV-2-specific when V gene, CDR3 amino acid sequence and J gene were exactly matched to a known reactive TCR set. The reference SARS-CoV-2 TCR set was derived from MIRA and filtered for enrichment in COVID-19-positive ImmuneCODE repertoires, a step that removed public or cross-reactive TCRs. Using the MIRA antigens, annotated TCRs were further analysed by specific ORF or by position within an ORF. Breadth was defined as the number of annotated unique rearrangements divided by the total number of unique productive rearrangements, and depth was defined as the summed frequency of the annotated unique rearrangements. TCR breadth was compared between groups using two-sided Wilcoxon rank-sum tests. TCRdb holds this immuneACCESS table with in-frame rearrangements only. Some clones are missing; in checked studies, unresolved V genes explain under half, and the rest has no known cause. The DNA gave D and trimming, while V, J and clone size come from that table. Counted in this sample were approximately 350,000 clones; about nine tenths of them appeared once. The top ten clones comprise around 3.6% of the sample.

What the authors observed across the whole study: The authors noted that the TCR breadth and depth analyses may have underestimated total T cell responses. Comparable non-spike TCR breadth was observed between vaccine and placebo recipients, consistent with only spike being contained in the vaccine. The study was not powered to compare responses between vaccine doses or regimens. Compared with placebo recipients, Ad26.COV2.S recipients showed higher spike-specific TCR breadth (P = 0.0014). Substantial breadth of spike-specific CD8+ and CD4+ T cell responses was reported after vaccination.

The CDR3 holds 17 amino acids from the cysteine to the phenylalanine. The kept DNA is CDR3 alone, 51 bases in frame from the first base. V is trimmed back by 3 bases and J by 4 bases, and the junction contains 14 bases that no gene match accounts for. The CDR1 and CDR2 encoded by the germline V gene are LGHNT and FRNRAP. Reading the label with the study, this specimen's treatment or condition is: around 19 received Ad26.COV2.S at low or high dose, single or two shots; 5 received placebo; per-sample allocation not given. For vaccine and placebo recipients, repertoires were sequenced using samples collected on day 63 after the first injection. Between 29 July and 7 August 2020, Cohort 1b enrolled about 27 adults aged 18-55 years at one site in Boston, USA. Ad26.COV2.S was a replication-incompetent adenovirus type 26 vector expressing a prefusion-stabilized SARS-CoV-2 spike protein from the original Wuhan strain.

About this clone: Its cognate antigen has yet to be identified. It has no much larger one-base neighbor in the sample; base qualities were not kept.

Sequencing used peripheral blood, obtained in a trial of Ad26.COV2.S vaccine versus placebo. This chain joins TRBV12-5 to TRBJ2-7, with TRBD2 matching 8 junction bases. The TCR originated in a person aged 18-60 years who received the Ad26.COV2.S COVID-19 vaccine or a placebo. CDR3 loop: CASGLPRFSGERYEQYF. The nucleotide sequence is TGTGCTAGTGGTTTACCGAGGTTTAGCGGGGAAAGGTACGAGCAGTACTTC.